This T cell receptor beta chain was documented in a study of blood T cell repertoires in COVID-19. For the study at large: Sources were T cells, B-cell-depleted T cells, or PBMCs; the material itself was cDNA or gDNA.

Profiling relied on immunoSEQ multiplex PCR, and the TCRdb table lists in-frame clones only, not all of them. The data show 200,000 to 250,000 clones, over 65% seen once. Self-reported history from a screening survey and questionnaire set each donor's cohort. The sequence came from an older woman who had recovered from COVID-19. The sample taken for sequencing was PBMCs or T cells enriched from blood (not recorded which).

For the CDR3, the DNA is TGTGCCAGCAGCGCAGGCCCCGACCCTCCTAACTATGGCTACACCTTC. Translated: CASSAGPDPPNYGYTF. This sequence joins TRBV9 and TRBJ1-2; D gene ambiguous. CDR3 size: 16 residues. Germline loops: CDR1 SGDLS, CDR2 YYNGEE. The germline V and J ends were trimmed by 3 bases and 0 bases, with 15 bases remaining between them.